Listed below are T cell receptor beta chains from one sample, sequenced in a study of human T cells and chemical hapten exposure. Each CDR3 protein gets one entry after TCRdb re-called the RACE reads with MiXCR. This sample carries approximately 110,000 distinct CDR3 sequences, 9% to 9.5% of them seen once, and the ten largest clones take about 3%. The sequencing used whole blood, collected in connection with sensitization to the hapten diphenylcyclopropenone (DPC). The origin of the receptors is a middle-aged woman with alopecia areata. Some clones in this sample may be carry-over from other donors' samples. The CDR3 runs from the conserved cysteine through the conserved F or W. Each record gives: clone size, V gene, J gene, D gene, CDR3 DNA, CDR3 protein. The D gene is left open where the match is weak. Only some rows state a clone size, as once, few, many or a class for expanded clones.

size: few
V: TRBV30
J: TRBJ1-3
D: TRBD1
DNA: TGTGCCTGGACCCCCCAGGGGGCTGGAAACACCATATATTTT
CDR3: CAWTPQGAGNTIYF

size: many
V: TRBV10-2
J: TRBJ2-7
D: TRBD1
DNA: TGCGCCAGCAGGGGGGACAGACTCTACGAGCAGTACTTC
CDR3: CASRGDRLYEQYF

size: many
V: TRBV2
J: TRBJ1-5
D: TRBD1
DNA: TGTGCCAGCAGTGACCGGACAGGGGGTAGCAATCAGCCCCAGCATTTT
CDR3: CASSDRTGGSNQPQHF

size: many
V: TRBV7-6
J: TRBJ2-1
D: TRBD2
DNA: TGTGCCAGCAGCTTTCTGGTTTCGGGACTACCGATACCTCTGGGTGAGCAGTTCTTC
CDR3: CASSFLVSGLPIPLGEQFF

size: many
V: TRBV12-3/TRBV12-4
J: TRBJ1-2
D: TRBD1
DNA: TGTGCCAGCAGTTCAGGGGGCTATAACTATGGCTACACCTTC
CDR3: CASSSGGYNYGYTF

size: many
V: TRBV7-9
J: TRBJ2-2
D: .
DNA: TGTGCCAGCAGCTTGAGAAGGCCAGACACCGGGGAGCTGTTTTTT
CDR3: CASSLRRPDTGELFF

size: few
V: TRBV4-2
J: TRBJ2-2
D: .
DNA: TGTGCCAGCAGCCAAGATCAGGGGTACACCGGGGAGCTGTTTTTT
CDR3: CASSQDQGYTGELFF

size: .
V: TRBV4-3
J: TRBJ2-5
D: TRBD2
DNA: TGCGCCAGCAGCCAAGAATCGCTAGCGGGGGAAGAGACCCAGTACTTC
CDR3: CASSQESLAGEETQYF

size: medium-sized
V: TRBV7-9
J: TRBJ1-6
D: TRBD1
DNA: TGTGCCAGCAGCGTCGGGACAGGCCAGAGCTCCTATAATTCACCCCTCCACTTT
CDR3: CASSVGTGQSSYNSPLHF

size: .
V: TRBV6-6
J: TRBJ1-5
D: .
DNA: TGTGCCAGCAGTTACGAGGCACCGCCCCAGCATTTT
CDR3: CASSYEAPPQHF

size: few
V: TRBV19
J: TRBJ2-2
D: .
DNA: TGTGCCAGTAGTCCTCACACCGGGGAGCTGTTTTTT
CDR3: CASSPHTGELFF

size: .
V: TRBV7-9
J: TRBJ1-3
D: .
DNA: TGTGCCAGCAGCTTAGATGCAGGGTCCGGAAACACCATATATTTT
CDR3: CASSLDAGSGNTIYF

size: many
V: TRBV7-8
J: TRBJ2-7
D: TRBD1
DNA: TGTGCCAGCAGCTCTGTGCCCGGAGACAGGGCGTCCGAGCAGTACTTC
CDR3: CASSSVPGDRASEQYF

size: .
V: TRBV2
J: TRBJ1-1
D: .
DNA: TGTGCCAGCAGAGACAGGGAAGCTTTCTTT
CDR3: CASRDREAFF

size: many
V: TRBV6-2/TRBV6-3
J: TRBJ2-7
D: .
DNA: TGTGCCAGCAGTTACTCGATTACTCCGGGAGCGACCTACGAGCAGTACTTC
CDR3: CASSYSITPGATYEQYF

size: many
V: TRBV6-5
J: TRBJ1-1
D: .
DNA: TGTGCCAGCAACCCGACAGTGAACACTGAAGCTTTCTTT
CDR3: CASNPTVNTEAFF

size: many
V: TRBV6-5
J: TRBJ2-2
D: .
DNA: TGTGCCAGCAGTTACTCCTTAAACGGGGGACCGGAGCTGTTTTTT
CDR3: CASSYSLNGGPELFF

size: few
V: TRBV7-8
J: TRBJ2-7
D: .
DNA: TGTGCCAGCAGCTTAGTAGAGCCCTACGAGCAGTACTTC
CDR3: CASSLVEPYEQYF

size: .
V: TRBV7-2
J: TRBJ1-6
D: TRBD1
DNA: TGTGCCAGCAGCCCGTACGCTCGGACAGGGTCACCCCTCCACTTT
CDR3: CASSPYARTGSPLHF

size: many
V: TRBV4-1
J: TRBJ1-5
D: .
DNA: TGCGCCAGCAGCCAGTCGGGAAATCAGCCCCAGCATTTT
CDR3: CASSQSGNQPQHF

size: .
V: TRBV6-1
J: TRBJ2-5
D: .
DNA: TGTGCCAGCACCCAGGGGGGCGTGAGGGAGACCCAGTACTTC
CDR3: CASTQGGVRETQYF

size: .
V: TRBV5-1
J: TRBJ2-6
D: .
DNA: TGCGCCAGCAGCCTCACAAGCTCTGGGGCCAACGTCCTGACTTTC
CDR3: CASSLTSSGANVLTF

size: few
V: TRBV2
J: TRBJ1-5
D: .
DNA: TGTGCCAGCAAGACCCGTTCGGACAGATATAGCAATCAGCCCCAGCATTTT
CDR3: CASKTRSDRYSNQPQHF

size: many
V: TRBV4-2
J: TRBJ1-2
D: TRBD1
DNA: TGTGCCAGCAGTCTCACTCCGACAGGGACGGACTATGGCTACACCTTC
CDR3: CASSLTPTGTDYGYTF

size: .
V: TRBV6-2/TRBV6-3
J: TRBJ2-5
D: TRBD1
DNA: TGTGCCAGCAGTTACGCAAGACAGGGGCCTTGGGAGACCCAGTACTTC
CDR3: CASSYARQGPWETQYF

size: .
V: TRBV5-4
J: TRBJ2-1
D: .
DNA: TGTGCCAGCAGTCGAAACAGGGATGAGCAGTTCTTC
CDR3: CASSRNRDEQFF

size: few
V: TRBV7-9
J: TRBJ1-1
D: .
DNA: TGTGCCAGCAGCTCCCGAAACGGGGGGGCTTTCACTGAAGCTTTCTTT
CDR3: CASSSRNGGAFTEAFF

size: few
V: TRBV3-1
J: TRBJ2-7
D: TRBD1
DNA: TGTGCCAGCAGCCCGGTAGTGGGAGTTGGGACAGGCTTAATATACGAGCAGTACTTC
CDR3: CASSPVVGVGTGLIYEQYF

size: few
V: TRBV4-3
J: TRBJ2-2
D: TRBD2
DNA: TGCGCCAGCAGCCAAGTCCTATCGGGACTAGCGGACACCGGGGAGCTGTTTTTT
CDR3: CASSQVLSGLADTGELFF

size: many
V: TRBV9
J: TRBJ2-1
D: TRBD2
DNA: TGTGCCAGCAGCAGCACAGCGGGGCCTCTTGTAAATGAGCAGTTCTTC
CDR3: CASSSTAGPLVNEQFF

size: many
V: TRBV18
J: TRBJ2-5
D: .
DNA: TGTGCCAGCTCACCACCGGGTGAGGGGAAAGAGACCCAGTACTTC
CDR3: CASSPPGEGKETQYF